The next 10 T cell receptor beta chains were all read from a single sample in a study of T cells in Graves' hyperthyroidism and ophthalmopathy. There were TCR beta CDR3 regions amplified from RNA transcripts. With the HTBI primer set, the TCR CDR3 went through a first round of RT-PCR. In TCRdb, the multiplex PCR reads were re-called with MiXCR into one record per CDR3 protein. The table lists fewer than 900,000 distinct CDR3 sequences, 15% to 20% of them singletons. The sequencing input was blood. The origin of the receptors is a woman aged 50 to 65 with Graves' hyperthyroidism that later progressed to Graves' ophthalmopathy.

In this sample, this clonotype turned up many times. The chain uses TRBV12-3 or TRBV12-4 and TRBJ1-1; 8 nucleotides line up with TRBD1. Trimming cost V 3 bases and J 2 bases; bases outside gene matches: 17. The length of the CDR3 is 19 residues. CDR3 sequence reads: CASSFEPDRGKRGNTEAFF. In nucleotides, the CDR3 is TGTGCCAGCAGTTTTGAACCCGACAGGGGTAAGAGGGGAAACACTGAAGCTTTCTTT.

The sample holds a few counts of this clonotype. The V and J genes are TRBV18 and TRBJ2-3; 8 bases are shared with TRBD1. Germline CDR1 and CDR2: KGHSH and LQKENI. The CDR3 sequence is 16 residues long. The V gene end was trimmed by 6 bases and the J gene end by 4 bases; junction bases not matched to a gene: 12. The CDR3 bases are TGTGCCAGCTCTCCCGGGACAGGTGGTCGAGCAGATACGCAGTATTTT. As protein: CASSPGTGGRADTQYF. The full variable domain, completed using reference TRBV18 and TRBJ2-3, is NAGVMQNPRHLVRRRGQEARLRCSPMKGHSHVYWYRQLPEEGLKFMVYLQKENIIDESGMPKERFSAEFPKEGPSILRIQQVVRGDSAAYFCASSPGTGGRADTQYFGPGTRLTVL.

The genes are TRBV20-1 and TRBJ2-3; unclear D gene. The CDR3 contains 14 residues. Trimming removed 0 bases from V and 1 base from J, with 8 bases in between. The germline CDR1 and CDR2 sequences are DFQATT and SNEGSKA (reference sequence). This CDR3 reads CSARDRIGTDTQYF. CDR3 bases: TGCAGTGCTAGAGATCGGATAGGCACAGATACGCAGTATTTT.

A remark on this clonotype: One base away lies a much larger clone, so this may be a sequencing read error. V is TRBV12-3 or TRBV12-4 and J is TRBJ1-2, with 9 bases fitting TRBD1. CDR3 length equals 14 residues. The CDR3 sequence: CASSFARTGVGYIF. In nucleotides, the CDR3 is TGTGCCAGCAGTTTCGCCCGGACAGGGGTTGGCTACATCTTC.

The chain combines TRBV7-9 with TRBJ1-1; D unresolved. With 0 bases removed from V and 3 bases from J, the gap between germline ends came to 17 bases. The CDR3 has 17 amino acids. The germline V gene has CDR1 SEHNR and CDR2 FQNEAQ (reference sequence). The CDR3 DNA is TGTGCCAGCAGCTTAGCCTTTCGCGGCCCAAAGGACACTGAAGCTTTCTTT. The encoded protein is CASSLAFRGPKDTEAFF.

This clonotype was detected many times. The V and J genes are TRBV30 and TRBJ2-7; tentatively, D is TRBD1 (7 bases). The germline CDR1 and CDR2 sequences are GTSNPN and SVGIG (reference sequence). The CDR3 consists of 16 residues. In DNA form, the CDR3 reads TGTGCACGGGGGACAGCGAAAAACGGGGGCCCCTACGAGCAGTACTTC. Protein: CARGTAKNGGPYEQYF.

This clonotype was observed at least ten times. V usage is TRBV7-2 and J usage is TRBJ2-1; D is possibly TRBD2 (6 bases). V lost 3 bases and J lost 5, with 11 bases in between. The CDR3 covers 14 residues. Germline loops: CDR1 SGHTA, CDR2 FQGNSA. The CDR3 coding sequence is TGTGCCAGCAGCTTCGGGGGACCTCACAATGAGCAGTTCTTC. This codes for CASSFGGPHNEQFF.

This clonotype has just a few counts. The rearrangement uses TRBV6-1 and TRBJ2-2; possibly TRBD1 for D (6 bases). The CDR3 contains 14 residues. The V gene's germline CDR1 is MNHNS and CDR2 SASEGT. With 8 bases removed from V and 5 bases from J, the gap between germline ends came to 15 bases. The CDR3 is CASRRTARTGELFF. The CDR3 DNA reads as TGTGCCAGCCGGCGGACAGCCAGGACCGGGGAGCTGTTTTTT.

This sequence joins TRBV5-1 and TRBJ1-2, with 9 nucleotides matching TRBD1. The CDR3 consists of 14 residues. V was pared by 0 bases and J by 10 bases, with 7 bases of the junction left unmatched. The germline CDR1 and CDR2 sequences are SGHRS and YFSETQ. CDR3 sequence reads: CASSLEGQGSVYTF. The CDR3, as DNA: TGCGCCAGCAGCTTGGAGGGACAGGGTAGTGTCTACACCTTC.

The rearrangement links TRBV7-9 to TRBJ2-5, with 9 bases identical to TRBD1. The junction had 9 bases not matched to a gene; V was cut back by 1 base and J by 6 bases. The CDR3 spans 16 residues. The germline gives CDR1 SEHNR, CDR2 FQNEAQ (reference sequence). The CDR3 here is CASSLGPDRGPKTQYF. CDR3 DNA: TGTGCCAGCAGCTTAGGTCCGGACAGGGGCCCCAAGACCCAGTACTTC.